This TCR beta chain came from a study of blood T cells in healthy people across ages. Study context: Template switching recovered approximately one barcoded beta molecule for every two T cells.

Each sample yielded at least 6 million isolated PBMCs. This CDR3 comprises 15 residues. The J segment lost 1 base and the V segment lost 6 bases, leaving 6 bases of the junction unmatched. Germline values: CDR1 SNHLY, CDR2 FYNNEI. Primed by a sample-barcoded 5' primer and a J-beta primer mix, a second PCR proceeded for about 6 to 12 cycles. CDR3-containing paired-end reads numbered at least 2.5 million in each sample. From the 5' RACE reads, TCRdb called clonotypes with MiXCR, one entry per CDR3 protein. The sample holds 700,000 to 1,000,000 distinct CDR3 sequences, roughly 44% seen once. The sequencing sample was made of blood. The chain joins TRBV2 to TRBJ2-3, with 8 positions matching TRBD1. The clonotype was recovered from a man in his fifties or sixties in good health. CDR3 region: CASRPGQGGTDTQYF. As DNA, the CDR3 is TGTGCCAGCAGACCCGGACAGGGTGGCACAGATACGCAGTATTTT. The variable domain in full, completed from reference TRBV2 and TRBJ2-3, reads EPEVTQTPSHQVTQMGQEVILRCVPISNHLYFYWYRQILGQKVEFLVSFYNNEISEKSEIFDDQFSVERPDGSNFTLKIRSTKLEDSAMYFCASRPGQGGTDTQYFGPGTRLTVL.